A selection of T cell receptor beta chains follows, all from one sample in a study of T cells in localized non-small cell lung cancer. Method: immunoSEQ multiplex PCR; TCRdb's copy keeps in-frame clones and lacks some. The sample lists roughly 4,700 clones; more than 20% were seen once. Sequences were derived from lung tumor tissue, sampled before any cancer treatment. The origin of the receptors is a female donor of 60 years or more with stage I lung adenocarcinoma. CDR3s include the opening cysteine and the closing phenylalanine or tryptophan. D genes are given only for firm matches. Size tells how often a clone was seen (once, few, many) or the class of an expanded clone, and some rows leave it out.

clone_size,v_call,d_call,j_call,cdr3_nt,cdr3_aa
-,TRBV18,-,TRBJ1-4,TGTGCCAGCTCACCACCGTTGGGGGCGCGAGAAAAACTGTTTTTT,CASSPPLGAREKLFF
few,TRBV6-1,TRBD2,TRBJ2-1,TGTGCCATCAGTGAAGAAGCGGGGGGGGTCAATGAGCAGTTCTTC,CAISEEAGGVNEQFF
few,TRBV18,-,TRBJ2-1,TGTGCCAGCTCATACCGAGGGGCGGAGGATTCCTACAATGAGCAGTTCTTC,CASSYRGAEDSYNEQFF
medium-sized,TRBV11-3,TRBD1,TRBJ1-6,TGTGCCAGCAGCTTAGGTTGGACAGGGTATAATTCACCCCTCCACTTT,CASSLGWTGYNSPLHF
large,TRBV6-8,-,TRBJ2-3,TGTGCCAGCAGTTACTTGGGCCTCAGCACAGATACGCAGTATTTT,CASSYLGLSTDTQYF
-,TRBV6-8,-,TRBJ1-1,TGTGCCAGCACCGAGGTGGGGCCCGAGGGGACTGAAGCTTTCTTT,CASTEVGPEGTEAFF
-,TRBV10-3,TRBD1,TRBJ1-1,TGTGCCATCAGTGAGCCCTTGGGAAGGGGGCGGACTGAAGCTTTCTTT,CAISEPLGRGRTEAFF
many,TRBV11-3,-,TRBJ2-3,TGTGCCAGCAGCCCTCCAGCTTCTCGTCACACAGATACGCAGTATTTT,CASSPPASRHTDTQYF
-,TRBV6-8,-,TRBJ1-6,TGTGCCAGCAGGGGGAGAGAACGCAGCTATAATTCACCCCTCCACTTT,CASRGRERSYNSPLHF
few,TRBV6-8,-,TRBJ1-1,TGTGCCAGCAGTCATCCCGTAGGAACTGAAGCTTTCTTT,CASSHPVGTEAFF
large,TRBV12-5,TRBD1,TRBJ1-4,TGTGCTAGTGGTCCAGGGGGCATTGAGGAAAAACTGTTTTTT,CASGPGGIEEKLFF
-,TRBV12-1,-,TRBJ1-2,TGTGCCAGCAGCCCGGAAGGGAGCCATGGCTACACCTTC,CASSPEGSHGYTF
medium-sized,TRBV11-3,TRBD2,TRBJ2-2,TGTGCCAGCAGCTTGCGGACTAGTCGGTCCGGGGAGCTGTTTTTT,CASSLRTSRSGELFF
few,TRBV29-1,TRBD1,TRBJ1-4,TGCAGCGCGGGACAGGGCCACGAAAAACTGTTTTTT,CSAGQGHEKLFF